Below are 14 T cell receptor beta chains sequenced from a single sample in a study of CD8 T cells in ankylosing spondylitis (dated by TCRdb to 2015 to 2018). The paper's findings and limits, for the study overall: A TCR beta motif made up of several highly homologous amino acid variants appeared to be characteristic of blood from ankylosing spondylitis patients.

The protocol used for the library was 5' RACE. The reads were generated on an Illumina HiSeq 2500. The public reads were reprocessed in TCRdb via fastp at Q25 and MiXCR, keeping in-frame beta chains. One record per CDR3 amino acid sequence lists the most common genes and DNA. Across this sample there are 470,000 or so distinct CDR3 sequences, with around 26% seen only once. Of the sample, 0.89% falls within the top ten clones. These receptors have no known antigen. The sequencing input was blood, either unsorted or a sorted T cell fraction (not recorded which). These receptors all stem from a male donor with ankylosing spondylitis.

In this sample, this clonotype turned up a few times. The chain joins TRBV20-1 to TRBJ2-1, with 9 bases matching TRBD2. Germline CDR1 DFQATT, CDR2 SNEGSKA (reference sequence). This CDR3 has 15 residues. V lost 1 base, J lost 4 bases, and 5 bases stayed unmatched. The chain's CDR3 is CSARGPGLAYNEQFF. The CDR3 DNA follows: TGCAGTGCTAGAGGCCCGGGACTAGCATACAATGAGCAGTTCTTC.

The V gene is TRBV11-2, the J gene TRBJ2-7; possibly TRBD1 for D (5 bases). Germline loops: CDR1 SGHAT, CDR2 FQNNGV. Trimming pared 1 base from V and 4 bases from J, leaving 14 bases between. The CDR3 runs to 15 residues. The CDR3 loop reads CASSLGQGYKYEQYV. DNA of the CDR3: TGTGCCAGCAGCTTAGGGCAGGGTTATAAGTACGAGCAGTACGTC.

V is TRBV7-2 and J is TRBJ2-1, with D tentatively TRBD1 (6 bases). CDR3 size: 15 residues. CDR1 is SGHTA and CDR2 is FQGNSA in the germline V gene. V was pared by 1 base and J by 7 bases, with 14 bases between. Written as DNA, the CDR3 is TGTGCCAGCAGCTTAGTATGGGGGCTCGGAAATGAGCAGTTCTTC. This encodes CASSLVWGLGNEQFF.

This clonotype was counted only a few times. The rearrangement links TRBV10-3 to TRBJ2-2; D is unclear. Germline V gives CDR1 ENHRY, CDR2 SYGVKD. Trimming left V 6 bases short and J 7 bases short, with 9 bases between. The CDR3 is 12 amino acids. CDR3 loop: CAIRGSYGELFF. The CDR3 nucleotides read TGTGCCATCAGGGGATCGTACGGGGAGCTGTTTTTT.

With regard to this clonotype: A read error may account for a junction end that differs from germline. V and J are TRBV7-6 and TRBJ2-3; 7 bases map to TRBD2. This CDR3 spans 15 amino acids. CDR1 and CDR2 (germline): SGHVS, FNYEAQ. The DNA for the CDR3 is TGTGCGAGCAGCCAAACTAGCGCCCCCACAGATACGCAGTATTTT. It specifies CASSQTSAPTDTQYF.

CDR3 nucleotide sequence: TGTGCCAGCAGCCCTATAACAGGGACTTACAATGAGCAGTTCTTC. This codes for CASSPITGTYNEQFF. The chain is built from TRBV6-2 or TRBV6-3 and TRBJ2-1; D might be TRBD1 or TRBD2, each matching 6 bases. The CDR3 is made up of 15 amino acids. Trimming removed 6 bases from V and 4 bases from J, with 16 bases in between. Germline CDR1 is MNHEY and CDR2 is SVGEGT.

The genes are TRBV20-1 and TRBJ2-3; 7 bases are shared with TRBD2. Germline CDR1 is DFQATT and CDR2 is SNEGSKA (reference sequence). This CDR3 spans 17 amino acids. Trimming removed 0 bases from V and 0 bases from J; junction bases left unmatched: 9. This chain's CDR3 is CSAREGGGGLSTDTQYF. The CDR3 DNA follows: TGCAGTGCTAGAGAGGGGGGGGGAGGACTAAGCACAGATACGCAGTATTTT.

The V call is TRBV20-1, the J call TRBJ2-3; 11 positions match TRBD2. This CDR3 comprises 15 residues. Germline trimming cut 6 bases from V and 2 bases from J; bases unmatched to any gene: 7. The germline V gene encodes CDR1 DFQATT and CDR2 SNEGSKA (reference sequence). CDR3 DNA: TGCAGTGCCGTCTCTAGCGGGGGGACCACAGATACGCAGTATTTT. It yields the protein CSAVSSGGTTDTQYF.

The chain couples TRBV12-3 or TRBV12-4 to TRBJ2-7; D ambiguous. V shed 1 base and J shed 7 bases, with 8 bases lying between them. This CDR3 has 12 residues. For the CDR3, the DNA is TGTGCCAGCAGTTTAGGACCTTTTGAGCAGTACGTC. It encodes CASSLGPFEQYV.

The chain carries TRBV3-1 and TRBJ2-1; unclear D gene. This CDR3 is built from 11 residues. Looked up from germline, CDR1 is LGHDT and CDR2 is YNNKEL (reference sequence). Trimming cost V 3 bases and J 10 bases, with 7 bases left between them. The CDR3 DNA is TGTGCCAGCAGCCACTTAGGGGAGCAGTTCTTC. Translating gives CASSHLGEQFF.

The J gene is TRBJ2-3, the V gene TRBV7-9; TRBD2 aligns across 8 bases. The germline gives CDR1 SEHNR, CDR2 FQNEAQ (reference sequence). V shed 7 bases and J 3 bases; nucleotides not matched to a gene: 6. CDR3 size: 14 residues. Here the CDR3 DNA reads TGTGCCAGCAATACGGGAGGGCCGACAGATACGCAGTATTTT. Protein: CASNTGGPTDTQYF.

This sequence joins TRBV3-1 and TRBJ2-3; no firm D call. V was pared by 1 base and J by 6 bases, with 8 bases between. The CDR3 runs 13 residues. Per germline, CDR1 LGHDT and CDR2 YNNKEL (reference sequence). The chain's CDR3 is CASSQGVTDTQYF. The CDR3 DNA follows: TGTGCCAGCAGCCAAGGGGTGACGGATACGCAGTATTTT.

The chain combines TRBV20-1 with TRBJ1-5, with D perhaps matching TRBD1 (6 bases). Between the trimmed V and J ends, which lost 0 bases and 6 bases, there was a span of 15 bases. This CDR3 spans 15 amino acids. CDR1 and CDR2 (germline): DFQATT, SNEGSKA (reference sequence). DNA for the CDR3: TGCAGTGCTAGAGATGAATCGGGGGGCATTCAGCCCCAGCATTTT. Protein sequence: CSARDESGGIQPQHF.

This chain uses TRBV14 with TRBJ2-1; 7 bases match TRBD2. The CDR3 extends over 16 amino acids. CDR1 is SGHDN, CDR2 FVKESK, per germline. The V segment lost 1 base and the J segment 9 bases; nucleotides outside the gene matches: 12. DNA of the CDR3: TGTGCCAGCAGCCAAGGCCTAGGACTAGTCAAGGGTGAGCAGTTCTTC. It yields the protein CASSQGLGLVKGEQFF.